This T cell receptor beta chain was documented in a study of cytomegalovirus exposure and HLA in healthy donors. Germline V gene data show CDR1 as MDHEN and CDR2 as SYDVKM. The CDR3 extends over 15 amino acids. Trimming at V came to 2 bases and at J to 7 bases, leaving 6 bases not matched to a gene. This PCR relied on a set of 60 Vbeta primers and 13 Jbeta primers. Generated by immunoSEQ multiplex PCR, the TCRdb table keeps only in-frame clones and is missing some. The data contain some 30,000 clones, 40% to 45% of them singletons. The V and J genes are TRBV28 and TRBJ1-4, with TRBD1 matching over 8 bases. This receptor was taken from a woman in her forties or fifties in good health and CMV-seronegative. Sequenced sample: PBMCs. CDR3 sequence: CASSLGGTGVEKLFF. The CDR3 region has the DNA TGTGCCAGCAGTTTAGGGGGGACAGGAGTTGAAAAACTGTTTTTT.